These 26 T cell receptor beta chains were sequenced from one sample in a study of cytomegalovirus exposure and HLA in healthy donors. The PCR was carried out with 60 Vbeta primers and 13 Jbeta primers. The protocol was immunoSEQ multiplex PCR, while the TCRdb copy is restricted to in-frame clones and leaves out a portion. The data contain 100,000 to 150,000 clones, roughly four fifths of them singletons. Sequencing was performed on PBMCs. The receptors were sampled from a woman between 35 and 50 years old in good health and CMV-seropositive.

This clone was counted a single time. This rearrangement joins TRBV6-5 to TRBJ2-1; D is undetermined. The CDR3 is made up of 15 amino acids. Trimming removed 1 base at V and 0 bases at J, with 7 bases between. From germline, CDR1 is MNHEY and CDR2 SVGAGI. The DNA for the CDR3 is TGTGCCAGCAGTTACTTAGGCGGCTCCTACAATGAGCAGTTCTTC. Translating gives CASSYLGGSYNEQFF.

The rearrangement joins TRBV6-6 to TRBJ2-5, with TRBD2 matching over 8 bases. Per germline, CDR1 MNHNY and CDR2 SVGAGI (reference sequence). Germline trimming cut 7 bases from V and 4 bases from J; bases unmatched to any gene: 8. This CDR3 has 14 amino acids. The DNA of the CDR3 is TGTGCCAGCAAGGTCGGGGGGGCCCCAGAGACCCAGTACTTC. Its translation is CASKVGGAPETQYF.

This clone was seen just once. The genes are TRBV18 and TRBJ2-6; 7 bases are a match to TRBD1. Germline assignment: CDR1 KGHSH and CDR2 LQKENI. V lost 2 bases and J lost 2; bases outside the gene matches: 6. CDR3 size: 17 residues. For the CDR3, the DNA is TGTGCCAGCTCACCAAGGGGGCTTGGGGCTGGGGCCAACGTCCTGACTTTC. It codes for CASSPRGLGAGANVLTF.

The chain joins TRBV28 to TRBJ2-7; 8 bases match TRBD1. Germline-derived CDR1 and CDR2 are MDHEN and SYDVKM. The CDR3 is made up of 15 amino acids. The V gene end was trimmed by 3 bases and the J gene end by 2 bases; junction bases not matched to a gene: 6. CDR3 sequence (DNA): TGTGCCAGCAGTTTCCGGGACAGGCCAGCCTACGAGCAGTACTTC. Translation: CASSFRDRPAYEQYF.

The V call is TRBV11-3, the J call TRBJ2-3; possibly TRBD1 for D (5 bases). The CDR3 runs 17 residues. V was clipped by 5 bases and J by 1 base, with 19 bases between them. The germline CDR1 and CDR2 sequences are SGHNT and YENEEA. The CDR3: CASSPRSQGSGTDTQYF. The CDR3 coding sequence is TGTGCCAGCAGCCCCCGGTCCCAGGGTTCGGGCACAGATACGCAGTATTTT.

As to this clone: Other DNA sequences from this sample encode an identical CDR3 as well. The rearrangement links TRBV5-1 to TRBJ1-5; TRBD1 matches 7 bases. With 0 bases clipped from V and 11 bases from J, the junction kept 8 bases outside the gene matches. The CDR3 sequence is 14 residues long. CDR1 is SGHRS, CDR2 YFSETQ, per germline. This CDR3 is CASSLVPGTGAQHF. CDR3 in DNA: TGCGCCAGCAGCTTGGTACCGGGAACAGGGGCCCAGCATTTT.

This chain connects TRBV27 to TRBJ2-2; D not resolved. The CDR3 runs 14 residues. Trimming removed 3 bases at V and 1 base at J, with 6 bases between. Germline CDR1 MNHEY, CDR2 SMNVEV (reference sequence). CDR3: CASSLSGNTGELFF. CDR3 sequence (DNA): TGTGCCAGCAGTTTGTCCGGGAACACCGGGGAGCTGTTTTTT.

The CDR3 DNA is TGTGCCAGCAGTTCCTTACTAGCGGGGGGGCGGGGATCGCAGTATTTT. Translation gives CASSSLLAGGRGSQYF. The gene calls are TRBV27 and TRBJ2-3; 13 nucleotides line up with TRBD2. CDR1 is MNHEY and CDR2 is SMNVEV in the germline V gene (reference sequence). The junction had 11 bases not matched to a gene; V was cut back by 4 bases and J by 10 bases. The CDR3 has 16 residues.

This sequence joins TRBV7-6 and TRBJ2-2, with 7 bases lining up with TRBD1. Germline CDR1 is SGHVS and CDR2 is FNYEAQ. CDR3 length equals 17 residues. J gave up 2 bases and V 5 bases, and 11 bases lay outside the gene matches. The CDR3: CASSTLAGQDNTGELFF. The CDR3 DNA sequence: TGTGCCAGCAGCACACTGGCTGGACAGGACAACACCGGGGAGCTGTTTTTT.

V gene TRBV5-1 combines with J gene TRBJ2-3; TRBD1 agrees at 7 bases. Germline CDR1 reads SGHRS; CDR2 reads YFSETQ. The CDR3 is 14 amino acids. The ends lost 8 bases at V and 2 bases at J; junction bases unmatched: 8. Here the CDR3 reads CASLERGPTDTQYF. Written as DNA, the CDR3 is TGCGCCAGTTTGGAGAGGGGGCCCACAGATACGCAGTATTTT.

The rearrangement uses TRBV27 and TRBJ2-7, with a tentative D call TRBD2 (6 bases). CDR3 length: 14 residues. The germline V and J ends were trimmed by 5 bases and 2 bases, with 13 bases remaining between them. From germline, CDR1 is MNHEY and CDR2 SMNVEV (reference sequence). The CDR3 spells CASSEYGSTYEQYF. DNA of the CDR3: TGTGCCAGCAGTGAATACGGGAGCACCTACGAGCAGTACTTC.

V is TRBV18 and J is TRBJ1-1; the match to TRBD1 covers 8 bases. Per germline, CDR1 KGHSH and CDR2 LQKENI. The CDR3 has 15 amino acids. V lost 5 bases to trimming and J lost 0 bases; unmatched junction nucleotides: 5. Written as DNA, the CDR3 is TGTGCCAGCTCAGTCGGACAGGGCGTGAACACTGAAGCTTTCTTT. This codes for CASSVGQGVNTEAFF.

The rearrangement uses TRBV5-4 and TRBJ2-1; D is possibly TRBD2 (6 bases). This CDR3 spans 13 amino acids. CDR1 is SGHNT and CDR2 is YYREEE in the germline V gene (reference sequence). With 0 bases removed from V and 13 bases from J, the gap between germline ends came to 14 bases. The CDR3 DNA sequence: TGTGCCAGCAGCTTGGATCCGGGGGAGGTCCAGTTCTTC. Residues: CASSLDPGEVQFF.

The rearrangement links TRBV6-5 to TRBJ1-1; the D gene is possibly TRBD1 (6 bases). The CDR3 runs 16 residues. Germline V gives CDR1 MNHEY, CDR2 SVGAGI. Trimming pared 3 bases from V and 0 bases from J, leaving 14 bases between. CDR3: CASSYVGTGMNTEAFF. In DNA, the CDR3 is TGTGCCAGCAGTTATGTTGGTACAGGGATGAACACTGAAGCTTTCTTT.

The CDR3 is CASSSQGSVSYGYTF. The DNA for the CDR3 is TGTGCCAGCAGCTCCCAGGGGAGTGTGAGCTATGGCTACACCTTC. V and J are TRBV7-2 and TRBJ1-2; possibly TRBD1 for D (6 bases). Germline-derived CDR1 and CDR2 are SGHTA and FQGNSA. Trimming took 4 bases from V and 4 from J, leaving 16 bases between them. The CDR3 extends over 15 amino acids.

In this sample, this clone turned up once. The rearrangement joins TRBV19 to TRBJ1-2; weak D call: TRBD1 (6 bases). From germline, CDR1 is LNHDA and CDR2 SQIVND (reference sequence). The CDR3 is 13 residues long. V lost 7 bases, J lost 5 bases, and 14 bases lay in between. The CDR3 region has the DNA TGTGCCAGTATTTCCACCCAGGGGTATGGCTACACCTTC. This translates into CASISTQGYGYTF. The complete variable domain, with remaining parts taken from reference TRBV19 and TRBJ1-2, reads DGGITQSPKYLFRKEGQNVTLSCEQNLNHDAMYWYRQDPGQGLRLIYYSQIVNDFQKGDIAEGYSVSREKKESFPLTVTSAQKNPTAFYLCASISTQGYGYTFGSGTRLTVV.

This chain joins TRBV7-2 and TRBJ2-5; 9 nucleotides agree with TRBD1. The assigned J gene may be wrong: the sequence end matches TRBJ2-7 better. Germline assignment: CDR1 SGHTA and CDR2 FQGNSA. This CDR3 spans 14 amino acids. CDR3 protein: CASRLTGGAYEQYF. Here the CDR3 DNA reads TGTGCCAGCAGACTAACAGGGGGCGCGTACGAGCAGTACTTC.

This chain joins TRBV4-1 and TRBJ2-3; D gene uncertain. Germline V lookup: CDR1 MGHRA, CDR2 YSYEKL. The CDR3 has 11 amino acids. With 6 bases removed from V and 6 bases from J, the gap between germline ends came to 7 bases. CDR3 DNA: TGCGCCAGCAGGGGCTCGGATACGCAGTATTTT. It is translated as CASRGSDTQYF.

The chain carries TRBV7-9 and TRBJ2-7, with D possibly being TRBD2 (6 bases). Germline loops: CDR1 SEHNR, CDR2 FQNEAQ (reference sequence). Trimming shortened V by 5 bases and J by 1 base, and 18 bases separated the two germline ends. The length of the CDR3 is 16 residues. The CDR3 DNA sequence: TGTGCCAGCAGCCTGGGGGGAACAGGTCGATCCTACGAGCAGTACTTC. Its protein is CASSLGGTGRSYEQYF.

The chain recombines TRBV23-1 with TRBJ1-3; no clear D gene. TRBV23-1 is annotated as an ORF whose role is uncertain. CDR3 size: 15 residues. V was trimmed by 2 bases and J by 9 bases, leaving 17 bases between them. CDR3 residues: CASSQMRVPPSTIYF. Written as DNA, the CDR3 is TGCGCCAGCAGTCAAATGCGGGTTCCCCCAAGCACCATATATTTT.

The chain uses TRBV7-6 and TRBJ2-1; D is uncertain. The germline gives CDR1 SGHVS, CDR2 FNYEAQ. V was cut by 3 bases and J by 0 bases, with 6 bases left in between. CDR3 length equals 14 residues. The CDR3 here is CASSFPSSYNEQFF. DNA for the CDR3: TGTGCCAGCAGCTTTCCTAGCTCCTACAATGAGCAGTTCTTC.

This chain connects TRBV13 to TRBJ1-1, with a tentative D call TRBD1 (6 bases). Trimming removed 5 bases from V and 3 bases from J, with 16 bases in between. CDR3 length equals 15 residues. CDR1 is PRHDT and CDR2 is FYEKMQ in the germline V gene (reference sequence). The CDR3, as DNA: TGTGCCAGCAGCCAACTCCCACAGGGACACACTGAAGCTTTCTTT. It specifies CASSQLPQGHTEAFF. The variable domain in full, completed from reference TRBV13 and TRBJ1-1, reads AAGVIQSPRHLIKEKRETATLKCYPIPRHDTVYWYQQGPGQDPQFLISFYEKMQSDKGSIPDRFSAQQFSDYHSELNMSSLELGDSALYFCASSQLPQGHTEAFFGQGTRLTVV.

The chain couples TRBV28 to TRBJ2-7, with TRBD1 matching over 7 bases. Germline lookup yields CDR1 MDHEN and CDR2 SYDVKM. The J segment lost 0 bases and the V segment lost 2 bases, leaving 7 bases of the junction unmatched. CDR3 length equals 16 residues. The CDR3 region has the DNA TGTGCCAGCAGTTTAGTCGCAGGGGGTTTCTCCTACGAGCAGTACTTC. This codes for CASSLVAGGFSYEQYF.

The gene calls are TRBV5-1 and TRBJ2-3; tentative D call: TRBD2 (5 bases). Germline values: CDR1 SGHRS, CDR2 YFSETQ. Trimming left V 6 bases short and J 5 bases short, with 13 bases between. This CDR3 has 13 residues. The CDR3 DNA reads TGCGCCAGCATGAGGCCCGAGGGAGATACGCAGTATTTT. Its translation: CASMRPEGDTQYF.

J is TRBJ2-1 and V is TRBV14, with 7 nucleotides matching TRBD1. This CDR3 spans 15 amino acids. Losses at the gene ends were 3 bases for V and 5 bases for J; bases not matched to a gene: 7. CDR1 and CDR2 from the germline V gene are SGHDN and FVKESK. The CDR3 DNA is TGTGCCAGCAGCCAGGACAGGAATTGGGACAATGAGCAGTTCTTC. As protein: CASSQDRNWDNEQFF.

In this sample, this clone turned up once. The chain uses TRBV5-4 and TRBJ2-7, with 10 bases lining up with TRBD2. Germline V gene sequence: CDR1 SGHNT, CDR2 YYREEE (reference sequence). This CDR3 is built from 15 residues. Trimming at V came to 2 bases and at J to 2 bases, leaving 4 bases not matched to a gene. In DNA form, the CDR3 reads TGTGCCAGCAGCTTAATAAGCGGGGGGGCCTACGAGCAGTACTTC. Translating gives CASSLISGGAYEQYF.